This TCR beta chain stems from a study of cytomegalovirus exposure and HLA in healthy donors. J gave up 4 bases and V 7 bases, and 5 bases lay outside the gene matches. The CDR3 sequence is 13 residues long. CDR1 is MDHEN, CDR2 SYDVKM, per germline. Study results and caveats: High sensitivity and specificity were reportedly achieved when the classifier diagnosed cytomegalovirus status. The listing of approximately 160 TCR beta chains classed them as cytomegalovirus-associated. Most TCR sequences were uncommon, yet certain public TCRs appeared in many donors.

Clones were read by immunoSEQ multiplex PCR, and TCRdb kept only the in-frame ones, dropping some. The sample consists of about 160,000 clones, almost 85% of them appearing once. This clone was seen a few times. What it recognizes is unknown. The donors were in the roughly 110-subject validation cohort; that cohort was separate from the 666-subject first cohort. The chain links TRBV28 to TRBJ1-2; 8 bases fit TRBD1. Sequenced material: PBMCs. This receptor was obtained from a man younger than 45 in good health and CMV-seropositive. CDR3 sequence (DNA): TGTGCCAGCAATCGACAGGGGAGCTATGGCTACACCTTC. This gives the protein CASNRQGSYGYTF.